This passage covers 5 T cell receptor beta chains from one sample sequenced in a study of OX40 agonist ivuxolimab in advanced cancers. Repertoires were generated with immunoSEQ multiplex PCR, while TCRdb's copy carries only in-frame clones and drops some. The data hold approximately 91,000 clones, with 65% to 90% observed a single time. The specimen was CD4+ or CD8+ T cells sorted from blood, collected in a trial of the OX40 agonist ivuxolimab. These receptors were taken from an adult with an advanced solid tumor such as melanoma, head and neck, liver or kidney cancer.

This clone showed up just a few times. The chain is built from TRBV20-1 and TRBJ2-5, with 11 nucleotides matching TRBD2. CDR1 is DFQATT and CDR2 is SNEGSKA in the germline V gene (reference sequence). The J segment lost 12 bases and the V segment lost 5 bases, leaving 5 bases of the junction unmatched. The CDR3 covers 11 residues. CDR3: CSAAIAGGEYF. The CDR3 DNA reads TGCAGTGCTGCCATAGCGGGGGGGGAGTACTTC.

Notes on this clone: One end of the junction varies from germline; a read error may be responsible. V is TRBV9 and J is TRBJ1-6; D gene unclear. The CDR3 extends over 19 amino acids. Germline V gene sequence: CDR1 SGDLS, CDR2 YYNGEE. The CDR3 DNA sequence: TGTGCCAGCACCGTAGCGGGCGGCTGGGAGGGTCAAAGTAATTCACCCCTCCACTTT. Protein product: CASTVAGGWEGQSNSPLHF.

This clone was detected ten times or more. The J gene is TRBJ1-1, the V gene TRBV9; D is unresolved. The CDR3 length is 13 residues. V was clipped by 7 bases and J by 1 base, with 11 bases between them. Germline CDR1 is SGDLS and CDR2 is YYNGEE. CDR3: CASGRARNTEAFF. The CDR3 DNA sequence: TGTGCCAGCGGGAGGGCGAGGAACACTGAAGCTTTCTTT.

The V gene is TRBV4-1, the J gene TRBJ2-3; D remains ambiguous. CDR1 MGHRA and CDR2 YSYEKL come from the germline V gene. V was cut by 4 bases and J by 2 bases, with 13 bases left in between. This CDR3 comprises 15 residues. CDR3 DNA: TGCGCCAGCAGCCCCGTTTGGCGCCCCACAGATACGCAGTATTTT. It specifies CASSPVWRPTDTQYF.

V and J are TRBV10-3 and TRBJ2-2; 8 positions agree with TRBD1. The CDR3 runs to 14 residues. CDR1 is ENHRY and CDR2 is SYGVKD in the germline V gene. V shed 8 bases, J shed 0 bases, and the junction held 2 bases outside the gene matches. CDR3 coding DNA: TGTGCCATCCAACAGGGGGCGAACACCGGGGAGCTGTTTTTT. This gives the protein CAIQQGANTGELFF.